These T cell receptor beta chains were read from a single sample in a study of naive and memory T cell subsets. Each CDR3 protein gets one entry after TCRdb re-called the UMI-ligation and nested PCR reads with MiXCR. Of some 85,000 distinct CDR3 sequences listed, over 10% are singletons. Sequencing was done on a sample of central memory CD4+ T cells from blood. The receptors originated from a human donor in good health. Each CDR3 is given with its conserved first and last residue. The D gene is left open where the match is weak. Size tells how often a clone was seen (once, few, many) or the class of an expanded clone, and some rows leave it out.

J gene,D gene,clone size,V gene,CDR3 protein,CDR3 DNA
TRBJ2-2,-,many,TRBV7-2,CASSYLQGGELFF,TGTGCCAGCAGCTATTTACAGGGTGGGGAGCTGTTTTTT
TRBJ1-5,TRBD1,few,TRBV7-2,CASSSSYDRGGNQPQHF,TGTGCCAGCAGCTCAAGCTATGACAGGGGAGGCAATCAGCCCCAGCATTTT
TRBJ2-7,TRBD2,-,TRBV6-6,CASSYSSGSKAYEQYF,TGTGCCAGCAGTTACTCTAGCGGGAGCAAAGCCTACGAGCAGTACTTC
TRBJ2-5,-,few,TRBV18,CATSPGLYQETQYF,TGTGCCACGTCCCCAGGGCTGTACCAAGAGACCCAGTACTTC
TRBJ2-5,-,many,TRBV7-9,CASSFGLVTQYF,TGTGCCAGCAGCTTTGGACTCGTGACCCAGTACTTC
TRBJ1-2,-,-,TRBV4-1,CASSQVGWGYTF,TGCGCCAGCAGCCAAGTGGGCTGGGGCTACACCTTC
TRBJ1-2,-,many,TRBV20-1,CSARVWGGTTRSGYTF,TGCAGTGCTAGGGTATGGGGCGGGACGACGCGGTCCGGCTACACCTTC
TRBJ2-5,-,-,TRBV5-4,CASSLVPFAQETQYF,TGTGCCAGCAGCTTGGTCCCGTTCGCGCAAGAGACCCAGTACTTC
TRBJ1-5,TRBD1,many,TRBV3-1,CASSQGRTGNQPQHF,TGTGCCAGCAGCCAAGGGCGGACAGGGAATCAGCCCCAGCATTTT
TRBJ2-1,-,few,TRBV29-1,CSVAILRQFSSYNEQFF,TGCAGCGTTGCGATATTAAGGCAGTTCAGCTCCTACAATGAGCAGTTCTTC